This T cell receptor beta chain was documented in a study of neurological immune-mediated disorders. This clonotype occurred many times. Germline-derived CDR1 and CDR2 are SGHTA and FQGTGA. The CDR3 spans 15 residues. The V gene lost 2 bases and the J gene lost 0 bases, with 5 bases spanning the gap. TCRdb passed the 5' RACE reads through MiXCR, listing each CDR3 protein once. The data show about 48,000 distinct CDR3 sequences, about a tenth seen once. Sequencing used PBMCs. The chain links TRBV7-3 to TRBJ1-6; D gene ambiguous. This TCR was sampled from a woman aged 40 to 50 with HTLV-1-associated myelopathy (HAM/TSP). The CDR3 DNA reads TGTGCCAGCAGCTTAGAGAGCTCCTATAATTCACCCCTCCACTTT. It is translated as CASSLESSYNSPLHF.